Below are 12 T cell receptor beta chains sequenced from a single sample in a study of blood T cells in healthy people across ages. PCR was performed a second time for about 7 to 11 cycles using a sample-barcoded 5' primer and a J-beta primer mix. MiXCR, run by TCRdb on the 5' RACE reads, gives a single entry per CDR3 protein. The repertoire consists of about 1.8 million distinct CDR3 sequences, with 49% occurring once and the leading ten covering around 2.1%. The sequenced sample was blood. These receptors were obtained from a woman aged 40 to 50 in good health.

This clonotype was seen only a few times. V gene TRBV6-5 combines with J gene TRBJ2-3; D unclear. V gave up 2 bases and J gave up 6 bases, with 9 bases separating them. This CDR3 is 13 amino acids long. Germline assignment: CDR1 MNHEY and CDR2 SVGAGI. CDR3 in amino acids: CASSYRAWDTQYF. CDR3 sequence (DNA): TGTGCCAGCAGTTACAGAGCGTGGGATACGCAGTATTTT.

This clonotype was seen ten or more times. At one of its ends the junction is not consistent with the germline gene, which may arise from a read error. The genes are TRBV5-1 and TRBJ2-1; D uncertain. There are 15 residues in the CDR3. CDR1 SGHRS and CDR2 YFSETQ come from the germline V gene. The CDR3 is CASSLASSSYNEQFF. The CDR3 DNA sequence: TGTGCCAGCAGCTTAGCCAGCAGCTCCTACAATGAGCAGTTCTTC.

The gene calls are TRBV27 and TRBJ1-2, with TRBD1 matching 7 bases. After removal of 4 bases from V and 5 bases from J, the junction contained 10 bases not matched to a gene. The CDR3 covers 15 residues. Germline assignment: CDR1 MNHEY and CDR2 SMNVEV (reference sequence). In nucleotides, the CDR3 is TGTGCCAGCAGTTCTCAGGGGGGGCGAAGTTATGGCTACACCTTC. Protein product: CASSSQGGRSYGYTF.

This clonotype was picked up one time. The chain couples TRBV10-3 to TRBJ2-3, with D possibly TRBD1 on 6 matching bases. Per the germline V gene, CDR1 is ENHRY and CDR2 is SYGVKD. This CDR3 comprises 15 residues. V gave up 3 bases and J gave up 4 bases, with 14 bases separating them. The CDR3 here is CAISEHVDRSDTQYF. CDR3 DNA: TGTGCCATCAGTGAACATGTCGACAGGTCAGATACGCAGTATTTT.

CDR3 sequence: CSIRVGYEQYF. For the CDR3, the DNA is TGCAGCATCCGGGTAGGATACGAGCAGTACTTC. The V call is TRBV29-1, the J call TRBJ2-7; D ambiguous. Germline values: CDR1 SQVTM, CDR2 ANQGSEA. This CDR3 contains 11 residues. V was trimmed by 8 bases and J by 4 bases, leaving 12 bases between them.

V and J are TRBV5-6 and TRBJ1-4, with D possibly matching TRBD1 (5 bases). V was trimmed by 4 bases and J by 0 bases, leaving 16 bases between them. Germline CDR1 SGHDT, CDR2 YYEEEE. This CDR3 contains 17 residues. The CDR3 region has the DNA TGTGCCAGCAGCACAGGTCCCAGGGACCCAACTAATGAAAAACTGTTTTTT. Its translation: CASSTGPRDPTNEKLFF.

There are a few counts of this clonotype. The genes are TRBV20-1 and TRBJ2-3; D ambiguous. Germline assignment: CDR1 DFQATT and CDR2 SNEGSKA (reference sequence). The CDR3 totals 12 residues. The ends were cut back, 2 bases at V and 7 bases at J, with 10 bases in the middle. CDR3 sequence reads: CSARYHRNTQYF. The CDR3 DNA follows: TGCAGTGCTAGATACCACAGAAATACGCAGTATTTT.

The chain links TRBV6-4 to TRBJ1-6; perhaps TRBD1 as D (5 bases). V was trimmed by 3 bases and J by 6 bases, leaving 9 bases between them. Germline-derived CDR1 and CDR2 are MRHNA and SNTAGT. The CDR3 spans 14 residues. CDR3 in amino acids: CASSEGVSNSPLHF. CDR3 sequence (DNA): TGTGCCAGCAGTGAAGGGGTGTCTAATTCACCCCTCCACTTT.

The V and J genes are TRBV4-1 and TRBJ1-2, with unresolved D. CDR1 is MGHRA and CDR2 is YSYEKL in the germline V gene. CDR3 size: 15 residues. The V gene lost 3 bases and the J gene lost 5 bases, with 16 bases spanning the gap. CDR3 loop: CASSHRDTPSYGYTF. CDR3 in DNA: TGCGCCAGCAGCCACAGAGACACGCCGAGTTATGGCTACACCTTC.

In its sample, this clonotype was seen many times. The chain carries TRBV6-5 and TRBJ2-3, with D possibly matching TRBD1 (6 bases). Per germline, CDR1 MNHEY and CDR2 SVGAGI. CDR3 size: 13 residues. The germline V and J ends were trimmed by 6 bases and 5 bases, with 12 bases remaining between them. Here the CDR3 reads CASRTQQGDTQYF. In DNA form, the CDR3 reads TGTGCCAGCAGAACACAACAGGGAGATACGCAGTATTTT.

This clonotype was counted a few times. The chain is built from TRBV7-2 and TRBJ2-6, with 10 bases matching TRBD1. Per the germline V gene, CDR1 is SGHTA and CDR2 is FQGNSA. Losses at the gene ends were 4 bases for V and 0 bases for J; bases not matched to a gene: 9. This CDR3 has 19 amino acids. The DNA for the CDR3 is TGTGCCAGCAGCTCTTACCCTGGACAGGGGGGCTCTGGGGCCAACGTCCTGACTTTC. Protein sequence: CASSSYPGQGGSGANVLTF.

This clonotype was recorded a few times. Here the CDR3 reads CASSPMIQGTDTQYF. CDR3 in DNA: TGCGCCAGCAGCCCAATGATACAGGGCACAGATACGCAGTATTTT. This rearrangement joins TRBV4-3 to TRBJ2-3, with D perhaps matching TRBD1 (5 bases). The CDR3 is made up of 15 amino acids. V was trimmed by 4 bases and J by 1 base, leaving 12 bases between them. Germline CDR1 LGHNA, CDR2 YSLEER.